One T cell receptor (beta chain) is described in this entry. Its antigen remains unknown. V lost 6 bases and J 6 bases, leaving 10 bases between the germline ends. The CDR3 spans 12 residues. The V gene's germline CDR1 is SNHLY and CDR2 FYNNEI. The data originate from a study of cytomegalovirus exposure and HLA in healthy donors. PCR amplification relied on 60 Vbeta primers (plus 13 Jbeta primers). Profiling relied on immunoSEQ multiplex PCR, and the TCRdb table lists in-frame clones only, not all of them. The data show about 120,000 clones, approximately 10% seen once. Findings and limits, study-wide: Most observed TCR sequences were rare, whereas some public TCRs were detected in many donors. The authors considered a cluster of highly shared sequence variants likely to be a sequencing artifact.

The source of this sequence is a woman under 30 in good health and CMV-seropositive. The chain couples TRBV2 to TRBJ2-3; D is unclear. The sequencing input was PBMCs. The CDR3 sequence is CASSQELDTQYF. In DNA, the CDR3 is TGTGCCAGCAGCCAAGAGCTGGATACGCAGTATTTT.